This TCR beta chain was sequenced for a study of blood T cells in healthy people across ages. Study-wide points: Age brought a roughly linear fall in TCR beta diversity measured per million T cells.

Together with a sample-barcoded 5' primer, a J-beta primer mix was included in a second PCR lasting roughly 6 to 12 cycles. Each CDR3 protein is one row after TCRdb ran MiXCR on the 5' RACE reads. Altogether more than 500,000 distinct CDR3 sequences are present, roughly a quarter being singletons, with the ten largest covering under 4.5%. Concerning this clonotype itself: Antigen unknown.

The total RNA that was extracted per sample amounted to at least 5.5 micrograms. Germline CDR1 LGHDT, CDR2 YNNKEL (reference sequence). The CDR3 length is 16 residues. These data were also reused for a study on T cells of mothers and their children.

This receptor was taken from a boy under 10 years old in good health. Sample: blood. The chain couples TRBV3-1 to TRBJ2-5; 10 bases are shared with TRBD2. The DNA end favors TRBJ2-1, so the J call may be wrong. The DNA for the CDR3 is TGTGCCAGCAGCCAAGAGATCCCTAGCGGGAGCGATGAGCAGTTCTTC. It codes for CASSQEIPSGSDEQFF.